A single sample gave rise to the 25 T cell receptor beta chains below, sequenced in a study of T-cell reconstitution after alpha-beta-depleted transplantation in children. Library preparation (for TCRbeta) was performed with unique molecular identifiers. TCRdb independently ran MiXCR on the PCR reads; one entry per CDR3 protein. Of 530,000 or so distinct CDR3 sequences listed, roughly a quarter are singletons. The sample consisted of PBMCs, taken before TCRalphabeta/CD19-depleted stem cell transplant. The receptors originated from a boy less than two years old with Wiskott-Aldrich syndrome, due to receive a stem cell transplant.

CDR3 residues: CSVNVNTEAFF. CDR3 nucleotides: TGCAGCGTAAATGTGAACACTGAAGCTTTCTTT. The chain uses TRBV20-1 and TRBJ1-1; D unresolved. Per the germline V gene, CDR1 is DFQATT and CDR2 is SNEGSKA (reference sequence). This CDR3 contains 11 residues.

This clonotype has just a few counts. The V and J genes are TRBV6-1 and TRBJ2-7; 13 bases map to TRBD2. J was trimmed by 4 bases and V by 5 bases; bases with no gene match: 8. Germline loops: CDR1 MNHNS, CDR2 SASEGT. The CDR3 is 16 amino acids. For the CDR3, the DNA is TGTGCCAGCAGTCGCCAACCGGGACTAGCGGGATACGAGCAGTACTTC. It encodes CASSRQPGLAGYEQYF.

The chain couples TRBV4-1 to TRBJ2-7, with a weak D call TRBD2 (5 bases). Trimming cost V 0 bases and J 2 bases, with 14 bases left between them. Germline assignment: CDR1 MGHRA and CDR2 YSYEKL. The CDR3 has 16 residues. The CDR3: CASSQEWPGSTYEQYF. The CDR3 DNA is TGCGCCAGCAGCCAAGAATGGCCGGGGTCCACCTACGAGCAGTACTTC.

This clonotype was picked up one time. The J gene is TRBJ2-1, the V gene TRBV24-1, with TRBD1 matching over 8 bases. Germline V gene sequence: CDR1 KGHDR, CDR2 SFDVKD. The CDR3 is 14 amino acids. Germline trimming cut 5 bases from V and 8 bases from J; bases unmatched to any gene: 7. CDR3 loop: CATSGQGARHEQFF. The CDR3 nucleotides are TGTGCCACCAGTGGTCAGGGGGCGCGGCATGAGCAGTTCTTC.

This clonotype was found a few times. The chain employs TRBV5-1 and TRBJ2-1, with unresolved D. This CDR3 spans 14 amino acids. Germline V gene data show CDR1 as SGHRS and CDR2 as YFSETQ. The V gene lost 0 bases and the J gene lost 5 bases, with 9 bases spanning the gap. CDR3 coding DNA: TGCGCCAGCAGCTTGGAAGCTAGTGACAATGAGCAGTTCTTC. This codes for CASSLEASDNEQFF. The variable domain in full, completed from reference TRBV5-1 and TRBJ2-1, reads KAGVTQTPRYLIKTRGQQVTLSCSPISGHRSVSWYQQTPGQGLQFLFEYFSETQRNKGNFPGRFSGRQFSNSRSEMNVSTLELGDSALYLCASSLEASDNEQFFGPGTRLTVL.

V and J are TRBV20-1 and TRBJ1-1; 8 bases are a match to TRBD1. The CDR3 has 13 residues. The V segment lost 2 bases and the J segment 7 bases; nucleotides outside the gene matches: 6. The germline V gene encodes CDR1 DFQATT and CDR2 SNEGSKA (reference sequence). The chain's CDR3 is CSARTWDRREAFF. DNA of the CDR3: TGCAGTGCTAGAACCTGGGACAGGCGTGAAGCTTTCTTT.

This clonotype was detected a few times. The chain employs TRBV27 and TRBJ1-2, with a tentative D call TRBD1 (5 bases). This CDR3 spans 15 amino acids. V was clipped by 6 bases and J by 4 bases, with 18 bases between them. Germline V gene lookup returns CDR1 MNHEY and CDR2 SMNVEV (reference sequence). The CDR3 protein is CASSPGGGLIYGYTF. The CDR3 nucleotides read TGTGCCAGCAGCCCGGGGGGGGGATTGATCTATGGCTACACCTTC.

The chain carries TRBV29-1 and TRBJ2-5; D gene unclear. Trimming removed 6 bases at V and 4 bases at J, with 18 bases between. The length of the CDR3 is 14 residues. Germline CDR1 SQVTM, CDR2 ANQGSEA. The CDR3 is CSVATYTRAETQYF. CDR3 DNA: TGCAGCGTGGCGACTTACACACGCGCAGAGACCCAGTACTTC.

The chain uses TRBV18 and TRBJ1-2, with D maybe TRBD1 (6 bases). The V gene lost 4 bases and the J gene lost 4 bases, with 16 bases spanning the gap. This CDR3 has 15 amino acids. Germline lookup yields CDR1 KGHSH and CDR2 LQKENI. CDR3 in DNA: TGTGCCAGCTCACTTAGGGACAACCCTATCTATGGCTACACCTTC. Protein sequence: CASSLRDNPIYGYTF.

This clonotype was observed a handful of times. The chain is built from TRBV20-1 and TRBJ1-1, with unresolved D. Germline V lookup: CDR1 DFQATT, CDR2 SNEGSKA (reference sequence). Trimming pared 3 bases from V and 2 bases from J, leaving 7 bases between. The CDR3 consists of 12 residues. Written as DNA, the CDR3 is TGCAGTGCTAGGGGAGATAACACTGAAGCTTTCTTT. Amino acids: CSARGDNTEAFF.

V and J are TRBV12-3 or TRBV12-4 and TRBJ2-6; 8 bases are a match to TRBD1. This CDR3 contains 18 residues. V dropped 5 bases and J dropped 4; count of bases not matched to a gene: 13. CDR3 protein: CASSPRGTGLLGANVLTF. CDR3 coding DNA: TGTGCCAGCAGTCCCCGCGGGACAGGCCTCCTCGGGGCCAACGTCCTGACTTTC.

CDR3 in amino acids: CASSYSLTGPEKLFF. The CDR3 bases are TGTGCCAGCAGTTACTCATTAACGGGGCCTGAAAAACTGTTTTTT. The chain carries TRBV6-5 and TRBJ1-4; D might be TRBD1 (5 bases). CDR3 size: 15 residues. Germline CDR1 and CDR2: MNHEY and SVGAGI. V was pared by 0 bases and J by 7 bases, with 12 bases between.

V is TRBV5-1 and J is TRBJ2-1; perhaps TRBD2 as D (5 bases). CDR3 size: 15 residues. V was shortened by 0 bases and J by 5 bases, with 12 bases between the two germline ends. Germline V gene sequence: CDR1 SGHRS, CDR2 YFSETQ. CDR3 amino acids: CASSLGLALNNEQFF. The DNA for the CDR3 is TGCGCCAGCAGCTTGGGGCTAGCTCTCAACAATGAGCAGTTCTTC.

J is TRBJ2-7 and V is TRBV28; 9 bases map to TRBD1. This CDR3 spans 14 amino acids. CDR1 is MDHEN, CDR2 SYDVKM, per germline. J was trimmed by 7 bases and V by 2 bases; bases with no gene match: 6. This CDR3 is CASSLLDRGYEQYF. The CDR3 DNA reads TGTGCCAGCAGTTTACTGGACAGGGGTTATGAGCAGTACTTC.

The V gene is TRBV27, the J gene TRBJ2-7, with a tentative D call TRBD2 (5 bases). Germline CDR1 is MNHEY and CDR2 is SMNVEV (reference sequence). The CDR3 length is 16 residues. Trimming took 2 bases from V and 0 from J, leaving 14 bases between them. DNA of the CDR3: TGTGCCAGCAGTTTACGAGAGACGGGAAGCTCCTACGAGCAGTACTTC. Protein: CASSLRETGSSYEQYF.

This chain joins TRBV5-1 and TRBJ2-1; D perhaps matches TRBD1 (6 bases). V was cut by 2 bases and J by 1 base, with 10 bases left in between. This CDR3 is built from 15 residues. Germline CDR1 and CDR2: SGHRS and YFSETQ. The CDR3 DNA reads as TGCGCCAGCAGCTTCCAAGGACAGTCCTACAATGAGCAGTTCTTC. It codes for CASSFQGQSYNEQFF.

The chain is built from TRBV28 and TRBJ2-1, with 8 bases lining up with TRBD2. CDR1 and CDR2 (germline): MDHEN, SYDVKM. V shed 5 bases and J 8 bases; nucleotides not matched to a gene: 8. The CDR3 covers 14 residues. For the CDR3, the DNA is TGTGCCAGCAGTCCCGCCGGGACTAGTGATGAGCAGTTCTTC. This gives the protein CASSPAGTSDEQFF. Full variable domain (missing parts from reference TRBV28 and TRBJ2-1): DVKVTQSSRYLVKRTGEKVFLECVQDMDHENMFWYRQDPGLGLRLIYFSYDVKMKEKGDIPEGYSVSREKKERFSLILESASTNQTSMYLCASSPAGTSDEQFFGPGTRLTVL.

In DNA, the CDR3 is TGTGCCAGCAGGTCAATGAGGGCCGGCTTGGGCCAGGACAATGAGCAGTTCTTC. This encodes CASRSMRAGLGQDNEQFF. V gene TRBV3-1 combines with J gene TRBJ2-1; D might be TRBD2 (5 bases). Germline V gene sequence: CDR1 LGHDT, CDR2 YNNKEL (reference sequence). CDR3 length: 18 residues. The V and J ends lost 6 bases and 5 bases respectively, with 26 bases between them.

DNA for the CDR3: TGTGCCTCCAAGGGGACAGGACTACAAGAGACCCAGTACTTC. Protein product: CASKGTGLQETQYF. J is TRBJ2-5 and V is TRBV24-1, with TRBD1 identical over 8 bases. Per the germline V gene, CDR1 is KGHDR and CDR2 is SFDVKD. Trimming took 12 bases from V and 2 from J; bases not matched to a gene: 10. This CDR3 has 14 residues.

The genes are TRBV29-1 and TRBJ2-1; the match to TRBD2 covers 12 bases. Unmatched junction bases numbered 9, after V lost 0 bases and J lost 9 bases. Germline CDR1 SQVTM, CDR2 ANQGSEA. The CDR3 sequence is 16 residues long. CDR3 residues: CSVEERLAGEGTEQFF. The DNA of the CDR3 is TGCAGCGTTGAAGAGAGACTAGCGGGAGAGGGCACTGAGCAGTTCTTC.

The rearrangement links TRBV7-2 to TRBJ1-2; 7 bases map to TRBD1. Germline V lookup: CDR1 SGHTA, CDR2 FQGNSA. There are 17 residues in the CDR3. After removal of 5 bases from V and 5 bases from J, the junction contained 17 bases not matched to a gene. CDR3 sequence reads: CASSIGPLPGQRYGYTF. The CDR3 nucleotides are TGTGCCAGCAGCATCGGGCCACTACCGGGACAGCGATATGGCTACACCTTC.

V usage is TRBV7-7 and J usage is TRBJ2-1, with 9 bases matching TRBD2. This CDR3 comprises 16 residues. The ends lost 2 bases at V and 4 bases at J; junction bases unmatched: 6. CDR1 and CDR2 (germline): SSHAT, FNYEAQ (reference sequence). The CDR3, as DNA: TGTGCCAGCAGCTTAAGAGCGACTAGCGGATACAATGAGCAGTTCTTC. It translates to CASSLRATSGYNEQFF.

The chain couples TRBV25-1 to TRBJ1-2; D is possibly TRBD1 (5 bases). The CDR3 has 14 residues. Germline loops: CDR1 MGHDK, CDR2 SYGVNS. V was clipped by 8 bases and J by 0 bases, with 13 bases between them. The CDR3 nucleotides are TGTGCCAGCCAAGGACAACACACTAACTATGGCTACACCTTC. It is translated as CASQGQHTNYGYTF.

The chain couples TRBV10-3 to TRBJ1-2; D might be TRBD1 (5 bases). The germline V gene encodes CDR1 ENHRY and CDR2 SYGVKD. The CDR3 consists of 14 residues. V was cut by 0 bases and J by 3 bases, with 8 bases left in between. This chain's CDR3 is CAISESRGDYGYTF. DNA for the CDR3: TGTGCCATCAGTGAGTCTCGGGGCGACTATGGCTACACCTTC.

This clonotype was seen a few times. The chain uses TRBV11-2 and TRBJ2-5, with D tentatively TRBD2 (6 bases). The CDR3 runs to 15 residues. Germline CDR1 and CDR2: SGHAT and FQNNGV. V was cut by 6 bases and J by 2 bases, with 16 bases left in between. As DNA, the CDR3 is TGTGCCAGCAGGGACCGTAGCGGTACACAAGAGACCCAGTACTTC. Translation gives CASRDRSGTQETQYF.